Listed here are 23 T cell receptor beta chains from one sample, sequenced in a study of cytomegalovirus exposure and HLA in healthy donors. Only in-frame clones appear in the TCRdb table, and some are missing; sequencing was by immunoSEQ multiplex PCR. This sample carries hundreds of thousands of clones, roughly 85% of them seen once, and the ten largest clones take 0.83%. The sequenced sample was PBMCs. The origin of the receptors is a woman aged 18-29 years in good health and CMV-seronegative.

This clone has just a few counts. This chain joins TRBV9 and TRBJ2-7; TRBD1 matches 11 bases. The CDR3 totals 15 residues. Germline-derived CDR1 and CDR2 are SGDLS and YYNGEE. The V segment lost 4 bases and the J segment 3 bases; nucleotides outside the gene matches: 6. The CDR3 DNA sequence: TGTGCCAGCAGCTCTTGGGGGACAGGGGGCTACGAGCAGTACTTC. It specifies CASSSWGTGGYEQYF.

The rearrangement links TRBV2 to TRBJ2-2; D gene uncertain. This CDR3 has 12 residues. The V end lost 6 bases, the J end lost 4 bases, and 6 bases lay between the germline ends. The germline CDR1 and CDR2 sequences are SNHLY and FYNNEI. The CDR3 spells CASRWSTGELFF. The CDR3 coding sequence is TGTGCCAGCAGATGGAGCACCGGGGAGCTGTTTTTT.

The chain has TRBV7-9 and TRBJ2-7; D perhaps matches TRBD2 (5 bases). Germline V gives CDR1 SEHNR, CDR2 FQNEAQ (reference sequence). Trimming pared 1 base from V and 1 base from J, leaving 8 bases between. This CDR3 is built from 14 residues. CDR3 protein: CASSLGGASYEQYF. CDR3 sequence (DNA): TGTGCCAGCAGCTTAGGGGGAGCGTCCTACGAGCAGTACTTC.

The gene calls are TRBV18 and TRBJ2-3, with 11 bases matching TRBD2. After removal of 4 bases from V and 4 bases from J, the junction contained 7 bases not matched to a gene. The germline V gene has CDR1 KGHSH and CDR2 LQKENI. CDR3 length: 16 amino acids. CDR3 loop: CASSLRNSGGADTQYF. As DNA, the CDR3 is TGTGCCAGCTCACTCCGGAATAGCGGGGGGGCAGATACGCAGTATTTT.

The chain links TRBV11-2 to TRBJ2-5, with D tentatively TRBD2 (6 bases). Deletions cut 1 base from V and 0 bases from J, with 12 bases between. The germline gives CDR1 SGHAT, CDR2 FQNNGV. This CDR3 has 16 amino acids. This chain's CDR3 is CASSLGSGSYQETQYF. In nucleotides, the CDR3 is TGTGCCAGCAGCTTAGGGAGCGGGTCGTACCAAGAGACCCAGTACTTC.

The V and J genes are TRBV30 and TRBJ1-1; D gene unclear. The CDR3 covers 15 residues. Germline loops: CDR1 GTSNPN, CDR2 SVGIG (reference sequence). With 0 bases removed from V and 3 bases from J, the gap between germline ends came to 14 bases. The CDR3, as DNA: TGTGCCTGGAGTGTTCAGACTGGCCGAGACACTGAAGCTTTCTTT. Protein sequence: CAWSVQTGRDTEAFF.

This clone was observed once. The genes are TRBV28 and TRBJ2-7, with D unclear. The CDR3 length is 13 residues. Trimming pared 3 bases from V and 0 bases from J, leaving 6 bases between. CDR1 and CDR2 from the germline V gene are MDHEN and SYDVKM. In DNA, the CDR3 is TGTGCCAGCAGTTTTGGCCTCTCCTACGAGCAGTACTTC. Translating it yields CASSFGLSYEQYF.

A single count supports this clone. The chain uses TRBV11-1 and TRBJ2-3; no definite D call. V was pared by 5 bases and J by 6 bases, with 6 bases between. CDR3 length equals 11 residues. CDR1 and CDR2 from the germline V gene are SGHAT and FQDESV (reference sequence). The CDR3 DNA sequence: TGTGCCAGCAGCCCCCGGGATACGCAGTATTTT. Amino acid sequence: CASSPRDTQYF.

The rearrangement uses TRBV6-1 and TRBJ2-1, with 10 bases fitting TRBD2. This CDR3 contains 16 residues. Unmatched junction bases numbered 9, after V lost 3 bases and J lost 7 bases. The germline V gene has CDR1 MNHNS and CDR2 SASEGT. The CDR3 bases are TGTGCCAGCAGTGACCTAGCGGGGGCCTTACCTAATGAGCAGTTCTTC. Its protein is CASSDLAGALPNEQFF.

The J gene is TRBJ1-2, the V gene TRBV6-6; the match to TRBD1 covers 9 bases. The CDR3 contains 15 residues. Germline V gene sequence: CDR1 MNHNY, CDR2 SVGAGI (reference sequence). The ends lost 0 bases at V and 5 bases at J; junction bases unmatched: 4. The CDR3 is CASSYSWDREYGYTF. CDR3 bases: TGTGCCAGCAGTTACTCGTGGGACAGGGAGTATGGCTACACCTTC.

This clone was detected only a few times. The V call is TRBV5-1, the J call TRBJ2-5, with a possible D match to TRBD2 (7 bases). The CDR3 contains 15 residues. V was cut by 4 bases and J by 4 bases, with 17 bases left in between. Germline CDR1 SGHRS, CDR2 YFSETQ. The CDR3 nucleotides read TGCGCCAGCAGCGCCCTTGGGGGGGCGAGAGAGACCCAGTACTTC. It yields the protein CASSALGGARETQYF. The full variable domain, in which reference TRBV5-1 and TRBJ2-5 provide the parts outside the CDR3, is KAGVTQTPRYLIKTRGQQVTLSCSPISGHRSVSWYQQTPGQGLQFLFEYFSETQRNKGNFPGRFSGRQFSNSRSEMNVSTLELGDSALYLCASSALGGARETQYFGPGTRLLVL.

This sequence joins TRBV18 and TRBJ2-7, with 10 bases aligning to TRBD1. Germline values: CDR1 KGHSH, CDR2 LQKENI. CDR3 length: 14 residues. Germline trimming cut 4 bases from V and 5 bases from J; bases unmatched to any gene: 5. CDR3 region: CASSRDRGQDEQYF. CDR3 nucleotides: TGTGCCAGCTCACGGGACAGGGGTCAAGACGAGCAGTACTTC.

The J gene is TRBJ2-2, the V gene TRBV5-4, with 10 bases fitting TRBD1. CDR3 size: 16 residues. The germline V gene encodes CDR1 SGHNT and CDR2 YYREEE (reference sequence). After removal of 0 bases from V and 4 bases from J, the junction contained 3 bases not matched to a gene. Here the CDR3 DNA reads TGTGCCAGCAGCTTGGCAGGGACAGGGGTCACCGGGGAGCTGTTTTTT. Protein: CASSLAGTGVTGELFF.

The CDR3 sequence: CASSFDNRQETQYF. The CDR3 coding sequence is TGTGCCAGCAGCTTTGACAACCGCCAAGAGACCCAGTACTTC. J is TRBJ2-5 and V is TRBV5-6; D is undetermined. The CDR3 sequence is 14 residues long. Germline values: CDR1 SGHDT, CDR2 YYEEEE. V was pared by 2 bases and J by 1 base, with 9 bases between.

The V call is TRBV7-9, the J call TRBJ2-3; 11 positions agree with TRBD2. This CDR3 comprises 15 residues. V lost 4 bases to trimming and J lost 4 bases; unmatched junction nucleotides: 4. The germline CDR1 and CDR2 sequences are SEHNR and FQNEAQ (reference sequence). Written as DNA, the CDR3 is TGTGCCAGCAGCTATAGCGGGAGGGCCCCAGATACGCAGTATTTT. Its protein product is CASSYSGRAPDTQYF.

The chain joins TRBV5-1 to TRBJ1-2; a possible D gene is TRBD1 (5 bases). Germline-derived CDR1 and CDR2 are SGHRS and YFSETQ. Trimming stripped 4 bases from V and 2 bases from J, with 18 bases between. The CDR3 loop spans 16 amino acids. DNA of the CDR3: TGCGCCAGCAGCGGAAGGGGCCTCCAGTCCAACTATGGCTACACCTTC. As protein: CASSGRGLQSNYGYTF.

The sample holds a few counts of this clone. The chain employs TRBV7-8 and TRBJ1-2; 9 bases align to TRBD1. Germline V lookup: CDR1 SGHVS, CDR2 FQNEAQ. The CDR3 has 14 amino acids. With 5 bases clipped from V and 3 bases from J, the junction kept 4 bases outside the gene matches. The CDR3 loop reads CASSGQGMYYGYTF. In nucleotides, the CDR3 is TGTGCCAGCAGCGGACAGGGGATGTACTATGGCTACACCTTC.

The chain recombines TRBV28 with TRBJ2-1; 7 bases match TRBD1. This CDR3 has 17 amino acids. Trimming cost V 6 bases and J 0 bases; bases outside gene matches: 11. CDR1 is MDHEN and CDR2 is SYDVKM in the germline V gene. DNA of the CDR3: TGTGCCAGCAGATCGACGACAGGGAATCGCTCCTACAATGAGCAGTTCTTC. It encodes CASRSTTGNRSYNEQFF.

The genes are TRBV27 and TRBJ1-6, with 7 positions matching TRBD1. Trimming removed 6 bases from V and 9 bases from J; junction bases left unmatched: 11. Per germline, CDR1 MNHEY and CDR2 SMNVEV (reference sequence). The CDR3 covers 15 residues. This chain's CDR3 is CASRGTAAGSSPLHF. The CDR3 nucleotides are TGTGCCAGCAGGGGGACAGCCGCTGGGTCTTCACCCCTCCACTTT.

V and J are TRBV30 and TRBJ2-4; TRBD2 aligns across 10 bases. The V gene's germline CDR1 is GTSNPN and CDR2 SVGIG (reference sequence). This CDR3 has 15 amino acids. The J segment lost 5 bases and the V segment lost 2 bases, leaving 6 bases of the junction unmatched. CDR3 sequence: CAWSSVAGGENIQYF. Written as DNA, the CDR3 is TGTGCCTGGAGTTCCGTAGCGGGAGGAGAAAACATTCAGTACTTC.

The rearrangement links TRBV6-1 to TRBJ1-2; D uncertain. The germline V gene has CDR1 MNHNS and CDR2 SASEGT. V dropped 0 bases and J dropped 2 bases, with 7 bases sitting between them. CDR3 size: 14 residues. This chain's CDR3 is CASSEAGGNYGYTF. CDR3 nucleotides: TGTGCCAGCAGTGAAGCGGGCGGGAACTATGGCTACACCTTC.

This chain joins TRBV28 and TRBJ2-4; 9 nucleotides align to TRBD1. Germline CDR1 MDHEN, CDR2 SYDVKM. This CDR3 spans 17 amino acids. The V segment lost 1 base and the J segment 4 bases; nucleotides outside the gene matches: 8. The CDR3 is CASSLFSTGGNKNIQYF. The CDR3 DNA reads TGTGCCAGCAGTTTATTCTCGACAGGGGGAAATAAAAACATTCAGTACTTC.

In this sample, this clone turned up once. The rearrangement uses TRBV7-9 and TRBJ2-7, with D possibly being TRBD2 (6 bases). V lost 5 bases, J lost 0 bases, and 26 bases lay in between. Looked up from germline, CDR1 is SEHNR and CDR2 is FQNEAQ (reference sequence). This CDR3 is built from 19 residues. CDR3 in amino acids: CASSPGHGGMTSSSYEQYF. The CDR3 DNA is TGTGCCAGCAGCCCCGGTCATGGGGGGATGACTTCCTCCTCCTACGAGCAGTACTTC.